The sequence of this T cell receptor (beta chain) was determined in a study of cytomegalovirus exposure and HLA in healthy donors. Findings and limits, study-wide: Analysis was performed later, and it showed HLA-associated TCR beta chains to be more clonally expanded than equally common others. The authors later linked a missense DCLRE1C variant to TCR beta V- and J-gene trimming.

Vbeta (60) and Jbeta (13) primers were used in the PCR. The method was immunoSEQ multiplex PCR; TCRdb's version includes in-frame clones alone and lacks a portion of them. The sample has around 96,000 clones; around 74% are singletons. As for the donors, each was a healthy bone marrow donor. Each donor was nominally healthy when sampled (though unrecorded immune exposures were likely). This CDR3 has 13 amino acids. Germline V gives CDR1 KGHSH, CDR2 LQKENI. V lost 5 bases to trimming and J lost 3 bases, with 8 bases between them. To note about this clone: Its antigen is unknown.

The sequence was obtained from a man aged 25 to 40 in good health and CMV-seropositive. The sequenced sample consisted of PBMCs. The V call is TRBV18, the J call TRBJ2-1; tentative D call: TRBD2 (5 bases). CDR3 DNA: TGTGCCAGCTCATACGGGGACTACAATGAGCAGTTCTTC. Protein product: CASSYGDYNEQFF.